The rows below give T cell receptor beta chains drawn from one sample of a study of blood T cell repertoires in COVID-19. Clones were read by immunoSEQ multiplex PCR, and TCRdb kept only the in-frame ones, dropping some. The sample lists 250,000 to 350,000 clones; approximately 86% were seen once. Material: peripheral blood. All receptors come from a man aged 18-30 years with active or convalescent COVID-19. The CDR3 runs from the conserved cysteine through the conserved F or W. The order of the fields is V gene, clone size, CDR3 length, J gene, D gene, CDR3 protein, CDR3 DNA. A D gene is named only where the DNA matches it firmly. Where a row states a size, it is once, few, many or the class of an expanded clone; other rows omit it.

TRBV6-1	NA	14	TRBJ2-7	TRBD2	CASSEGRGGYEQYF	TGTGCCAGCAGTGAGGGGAGGGGCGGCTACGAGCAGTACTTC
TRBV3-1/TRBV3-2	NA	15	TRBJ2-2	NA	CASSQIDTNTGELFF	TGTGCCAGCAGCCAAATTGACACGAACACCGGGGAGCTGTTTTTT
TRBV2	NA	13	TRBJ2-7	NA	CASSDFLGAEQYF	TGTGCCAGCAGTGATTTCCTAGGAGCCGAGCAGTACTTC
TRBV10-3	NA	14	TRBJ1-5	NA	CAISDRCCNQPQHF	TGTGCCATCAGTGACCGGTGTTGCAATCAGCCCCAGCATTTT
TRBV11-2	NA	16	TRBJ2-7	TRBD2	CASSFRLAGGQYEQYF	TGTGCCAGCAGCTTCAGACTAGCGGGAGGGCAGTACGAGCAGTACTTC
TRBV7-2	NA	14	TRBJ2-7	TRBD2	CASSLVAGGVEQYF	TGTGCCAGCAGCTTAGTGGCGGGGGGCGTCGAGCAGTACTTC
TRBV28	NA	18	TRBJ2-1	TRBD2	CASSPTNLGLAGNNEQFF	TGTGCCAGCAGTCCAACGAACCTCGGACTAGCGGGTAACAATGAGCAGTTCTTC
TRBV6-5	NA	15	TRBJ1-2	TRBD1	CATKPWDRYNYGYTF	TGTGCCACCAAGCCTTGGGACAGATATAACTATGGCTACACCTTC
TRBV5-5	NA	15	TRBJ2-7	NA	CASSLFVSGKYEQYF	TGTGCCAGCAGCTTATTTGTTAGCGGAAAATACGAGCAGTACTTC
TRBV28	once	15	TRBJ1-1	TRBD1	CASSYQIQGMAEAFF	TGTGCCAGCAGTTATCAGATACAGGGGATGGCTGAAGCTTTCTTT
TRBV2	NA	12	TRBJ2-7	TRBD1	CASRGTGDEQYF	TGTGCCAGCAGAGGGACAGGGGACGAGCAGTACTTC
TRBV6-5	NA	13	TRBJ1-6	TRBD1	CASLTGVGSPLHF	TGTGCCAGCCTTACAGGGGTTGGTTCACCCCTCCACTTT
TRBV5-1	NA	14	TRBJ1-3	NA	CASSRSASGNTIYF	TGCGCCAGCAGTCGGTCCGCCTCTGGAAACACCATATATTTT
TRBV7-3	NA	18	TRBJ2-3	NA	CASSLLPPGHDGPDTQYF	TGTGCCAGCAGCTTACTCCCCCCGGGACACGACGGACCAGATACGCAGTATTTT
TRBV18	NA	15	TRBJ2-7	NA	CASSPLGAGYYEQYF	TGTGCCAGCTCACCACTTGGAGCTGGTTACTACGAGCAGTACTTC
TRBV9	NA	16	TRBJ1-6	NA	CASSVGQQGGNSPLHF	TGTGCCAGCAGCGTAGGTCAACAGGGTGGGAATTCACCCCTCCACTTT
TRBV3-1/TRBV3-2	NA	18	TRBJ2-7	TRBD2	CASSHMGLAGGPAYEQYF	TGTGCCAGCAGCCACATGGGACTAGCGGGGGGACCAGCCTACGAGCAGTACTTC
TRBV19	NA	19	TRBJ1-6	TRBD1	CASRMKFGPQGHSGSPLHF	TGTGCCAGTCGAATGAAGTTCGGGCCACAGGGGCACTCGGGATCACCCCTCCACTTT
TRBV27	NA	16	TRBJ1-6	NA	CASSPNTGNYNSPLHF	TGTGCCAGCAGTCCCAATACAGGGAATTATAATTCACCCCTCCACTTT
TRBV4-3	NA	13	TRBJ2-7	NA	CASSHRTGYEQYF	TGCGCCAGCAGCCACAGAACAGGGTACGAGCAGTACTTC
TRBV7-9	NA	13	TRBJ2-6	NA	CAIDSSGANVLTF	TGTGCCATCGACAGCTCTGGGGCCAACGTCCTGACTTTC
TRBV5-1	NA	17	TRBJ2-3	TRBD2	CASSLVTSSGGTDTQYF	TGCGCCAGCAGCTTGGTAACTTCTAGCGGGGGCACAGATACGCAGTATTTT
TRBV5-6	NA	16	TRBJ1-4	NA	CASSPVRGGGNEKLFF	TGTGCCAGCAGCCCAGTAAGGGGGGGCGGTAATGAAAAACTGTTTTTT
TRBV5-8	NA	16	TRBJ2-7	TRBD2	CASSQGLAGGMGEQYF	TGTGCCAGCAGCCAGGGACTAGCGGGAGGAATGGGGGAGCAGTACTTC
TRBV27	NA	14	TRBJ2-1	NA	CASSLNRQGGEQFF	TGTGCCAGCAGTTTAAATCGCCAGGGCGGTGAGCAGTTCTTC
TRBV5-1	NA	16	TRBJ2-3	TRBD1	CASSWPGTGVPDTQYF	TGCGCCAGCAGCTGGCCCGGGACAGGGGTGCCAGATACGCAGTATTTT
TRBV5-1	NA	22	TRBJ2-6	TRBD2	CASSSGPQGYLAGVTGANVLTF	TGCGCCAGCAGCTCTGGCCCACAGGGTTACCTAGCGGGAGTTACTGGGGCCAACGTCCTGACTTTC
TRBV27	NA	18	TRBJ1-1	NA	CASSFSAGRGNANTEAFF	TGTGCCAGCAGTTTCTCCGCTGGGCGGGGGAACGCGAACACTGAAGCTTTCTTT
TRBV27	NA	15	TRBJ1-5	TRBD1	CASSPGQGFNQPQHF	TGTGCCAGCAGTCCGGGACAGGGCTTTAATCAGCCCCAGCATTTT
TRBV5-1	NA	15	TRBJ1-4	NA	CASSFIGATNEKLFF	TGCGCCAGCAGCTTTATCGGGGCAACTAATGAAAAACTGTTTTTT
TRBV5-1	NA	14	TRBJ1-1	TRBD1	CASSQQGGGTEAFF	TGCGCCAGCAGCCAACAGGGGGGCGGCACTGAAGCTTTCTTT
TRBV5-1	NA	12	TRBJ1-2	NA	CASSLAGQGYTF	TGCGCCAGCAGCTTGGCAGGGCAGGGCTACACCTTC
TRBV6-5	NA	15	TRBJ1-2	NA	CASMSRRSRHYGYTF	TGTGCCAGCATGTCCCGGAGGTCCAGGCACTATGGCTACACCTTC
TRBV5-6	NA	14	TRBJ1-1	NA	CASSSDSLNTEAFF	TGTGCCAGCAGTTCGGACAGTCTGAACACTGAAGCTTTCTTT
TRBV19	NA	14	TRBJ1-6	NA	CASSIGDTNSPLHF	TGTGCCAGTAGTATAGGGGACACTAATTCACCCCTCCACTTT
TRBV24-1	NA	14	TRBJ2-3	TRBD1	CATSDRTGPDTQYF	TGTGCCACCAGTGATCGGACAGGGCCAGATACGCAGTATTTT
TRBV10-3	NA	18	TRBJ2-1	TRBD2	CAISHLRGGGGTMYEQFF	TGTGCCATCAGTCACCTCAGGGGAGGCGGGGGGACGATGTATGAGCAGTTCTTC
TRBV25-1	NA	15	TRBJ1-6	NA	CASSATGPNNSPLHF	TGTGCCAGCAGTGCCACAGGGCCGAATAATTCACCCCTCCACTTT
TRBV5-1	NA	15	TRBJ2-3	TRBD2	CASSFLAGDTDTQYF	TGCGCCAGCAGCTTTCTAGCGGGGGACACAGATACGCAGTATTTT
TRBV2	NA	15	TRBJ2-7	TRBD2	CASSGTSGGEREQYF	TGTGCCAGCAGTGGGACTAGCGGCGGGGAGCGGGAGCAGTACTTC
TRBV13	NA	15	TRBJ2-1	TRBD2	CASSPGREGQHEQFF	TGTGCCAGCAGCCCAGGGCGGGAGGGCCAACATGAGCAGTTCTTC
TRBV7-9	NA	13	TRBJ1-1	NA	CASSVTTSTEAFF	TGTGCCAGCAGCGTGACAACGAGCACTGAAGCTTTCTTT
TRBV19	few	15	TRBJ2-7	NA	CASSIDLARSYEQYF	TGTGCCAGTAGTATAGACCTAGCGCGTTCCTACGAGCAGTACTTC
TRBV7-8	once	17	TRBJ2-7	TRBD1	CASGTIFPDRAPKGQYF	TGTGCCAGCGGCACCATTTTCCCGGACAGGGCCCCTAAGGGGCAGTACTTC
TRBV12-3/TRBV12-4	NA	11	TRBJ1-2	NA	CASSSGVGYTF	TGTGCCAGCAGTTCAGGGGTTGGCTACACCTTC
TRBV19	NA	15	TRBJ2-5	TRBD2	CASSTSGRGGETQYF	TGTGCCAGTAGTACGAGCGGGAGGGGTGGAGAGACCCAGTACTTC
TRBV28	NA	13	TRBJ1-2	TRBD1	CASSRQGRHGYTF	TGTGCCAGCAGTCGACAGGGGCGACATGGCTACACCTTC
TRBV27	NA	13	TRBJ2-7	NA	CASSVAVSYEQYF	TGTGCCAGCAGTGTGGCAGTCTCCTACGAGCAGTACTTC
TRBV9	NA	15	TRBJ1-1	NA	CASSVLVGANTEAFF	TGTGCCAGCAGCGTCCTAGTAGGGGCGAACACTGAAGCTTTCTTT
TRBV27	once	15	TRBJ2-1	TRBD1	CASSPGQGRRNEQFF	TGTGCCAGCAGTCCCGGACAGGGACGTAGAAATGAGCAGTTCTTC
TRBV5-6	NA	14	TRBJ2-7	NA	CASSLVYATYEQYF	TGTGCCAGCAGCTTGGTTTACGCGACCTACGAGCAGTACTTC
TRBV13	NA	17	TRBJ2-3	NA	CASSPLEPSSSKDTQYF	TGTGCCAGCAGCCCTCTCGAACCTAGCTCGTCCAAGGATACGCAGTATTTT
TRBV10-2	NA	12	TRBJ2-7	TRBD1	CASSGTGLEQYF	TGCGCCAGCAGTGGGACAGGCCTTGAGCAGTACTTC
TRBV15	once	17	TRBJ2-3	TRBD2	CATSRSLAGGSTDTQYF	TGTGCCACCAGCCGCTCTCTAGCGGGGGGGAGCACAGATACGCAGTATTTT